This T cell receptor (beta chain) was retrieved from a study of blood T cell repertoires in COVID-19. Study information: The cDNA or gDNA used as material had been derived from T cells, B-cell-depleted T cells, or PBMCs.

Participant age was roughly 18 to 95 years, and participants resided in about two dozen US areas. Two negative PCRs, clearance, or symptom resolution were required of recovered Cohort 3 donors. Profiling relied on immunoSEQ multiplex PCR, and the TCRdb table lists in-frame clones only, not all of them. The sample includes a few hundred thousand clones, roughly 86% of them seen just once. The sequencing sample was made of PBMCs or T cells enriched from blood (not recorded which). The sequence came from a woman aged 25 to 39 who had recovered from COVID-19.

The CDR3 nucleotides read TGTGCCAGCACTCCACCCCTAACCTATCAGCCCCAGCATTTT. Protein: CASTPPLTYQPQHF. The chain employs TRBV28 and TRBJ1-5; D gene uncertain. Germline values: CDR1 MDHEN, CDR2 SYDVKM. The CDR3 totals 14 residues. Trimming removed 7 bases at V and 5 bases at J, with 15 bases between.